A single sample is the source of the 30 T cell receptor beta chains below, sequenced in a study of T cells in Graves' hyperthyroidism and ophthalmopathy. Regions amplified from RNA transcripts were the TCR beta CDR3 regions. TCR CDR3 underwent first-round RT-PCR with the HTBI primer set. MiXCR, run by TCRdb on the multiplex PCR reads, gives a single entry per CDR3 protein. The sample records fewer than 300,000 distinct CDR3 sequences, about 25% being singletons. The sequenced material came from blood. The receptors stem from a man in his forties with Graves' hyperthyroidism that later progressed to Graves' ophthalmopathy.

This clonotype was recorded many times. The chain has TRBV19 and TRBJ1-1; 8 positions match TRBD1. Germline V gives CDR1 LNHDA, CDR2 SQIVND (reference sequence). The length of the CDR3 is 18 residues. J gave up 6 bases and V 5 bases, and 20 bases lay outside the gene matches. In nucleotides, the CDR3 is TGTGCCAGTAGTTCCCGAAGACCTAGTGACTTGACAGGGGCTGAAGCTTTCTTT. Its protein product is CASSSRRPSDLTGAEAFF.

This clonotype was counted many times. The CDR3 region has the DNA TGTGCCAGCAGTCTTCGGGGCGGCTCCACCAGGCCCCAGCATTTT. Residues: CASSLRGGSTRPQHF. The rearrangement uses TRBV2 and TRBJ1-5, with a tentative D call TRBD1 (5 bases). Trimming removed 5 bases at V and 9 bases at J, with 20 bases between. CDR3 length equals 15 residues. Germline values: CDR1 SNHLY, CDR2 FYNNEI. Full variable domain (outside the CDR3, taken from reference TRBV2 and TRBJ1-5): EPEVTQTPSHQVTQMGQEVILRCVPISNHLYFYWYRQILGQKVEFLVSFYNNEISEKSEIFDDQFSVERPDGSNFTLKIRSTKLEDSAMYFCASSLRGGSTRPQHFGDGTRLSIL.

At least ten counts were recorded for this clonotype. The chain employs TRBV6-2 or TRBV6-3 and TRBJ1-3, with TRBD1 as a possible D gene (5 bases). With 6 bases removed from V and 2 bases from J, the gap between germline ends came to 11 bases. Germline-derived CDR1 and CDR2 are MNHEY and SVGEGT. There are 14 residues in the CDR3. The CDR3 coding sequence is TGTGCCAGCAGCTCCCAGGGAACTGGAAACACCATATATTTT. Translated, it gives CASSSQGTGNTIYF.

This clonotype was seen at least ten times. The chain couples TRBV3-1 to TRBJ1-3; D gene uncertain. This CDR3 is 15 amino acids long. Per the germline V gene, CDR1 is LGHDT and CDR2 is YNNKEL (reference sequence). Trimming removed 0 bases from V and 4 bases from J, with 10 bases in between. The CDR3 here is CASSQDSGLGNTIYF. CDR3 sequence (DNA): TGTGCCAGCAGCCAAGATTCGGGCTTAGGAAACACCATATATTTT.

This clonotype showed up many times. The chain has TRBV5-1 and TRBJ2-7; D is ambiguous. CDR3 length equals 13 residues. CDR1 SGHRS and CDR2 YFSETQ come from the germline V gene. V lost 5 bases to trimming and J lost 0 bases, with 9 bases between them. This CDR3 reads CASSEQSSYEQYF. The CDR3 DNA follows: TGCGCCAGCAGTGAACAGAGCTCCTACGAGCAGTACTTC.

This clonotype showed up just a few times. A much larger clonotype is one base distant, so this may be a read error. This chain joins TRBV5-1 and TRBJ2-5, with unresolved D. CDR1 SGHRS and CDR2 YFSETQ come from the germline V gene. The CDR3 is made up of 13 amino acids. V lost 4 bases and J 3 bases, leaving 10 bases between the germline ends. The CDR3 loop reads CASSETREETQYF. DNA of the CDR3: TGCGCCAGCAGCGAGACCCGAGAAGAGACCCAGTACTTC.

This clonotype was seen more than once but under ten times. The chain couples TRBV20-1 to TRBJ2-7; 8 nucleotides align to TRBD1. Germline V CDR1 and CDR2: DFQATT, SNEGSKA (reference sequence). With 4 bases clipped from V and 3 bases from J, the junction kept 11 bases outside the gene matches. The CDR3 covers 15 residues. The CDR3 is CSATPAGTGDYEQYF. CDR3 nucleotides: TGCAGTGCTACTCCTGCCGGGACAGGCGACTACGAGCAGTACTTC.

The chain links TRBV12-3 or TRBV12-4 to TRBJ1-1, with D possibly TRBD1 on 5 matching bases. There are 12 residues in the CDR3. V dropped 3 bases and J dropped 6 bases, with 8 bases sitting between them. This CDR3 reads CASSFSRAEAFF. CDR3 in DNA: TGTGCCAGCAGTTTCTCCAGGGCTGAAGCTTTCTTT.

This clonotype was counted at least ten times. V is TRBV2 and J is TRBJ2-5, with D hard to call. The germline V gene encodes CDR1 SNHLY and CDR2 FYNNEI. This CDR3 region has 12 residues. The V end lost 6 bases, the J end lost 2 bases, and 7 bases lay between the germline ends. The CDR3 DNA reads TGTGCCAGCAGGGACGATCAAGAGACCCAGTACTTC. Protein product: CASRDDQETQYF.

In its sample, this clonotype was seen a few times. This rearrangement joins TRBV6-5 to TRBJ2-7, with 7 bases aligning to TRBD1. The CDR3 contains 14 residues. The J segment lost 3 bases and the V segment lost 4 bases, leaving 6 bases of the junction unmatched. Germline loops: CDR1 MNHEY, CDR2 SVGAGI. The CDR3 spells CASSWADRSYEQYF. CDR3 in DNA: TGTGCCAGCAGTTGGGCGGACAGGAGCTACGAGCAGTACTTC.

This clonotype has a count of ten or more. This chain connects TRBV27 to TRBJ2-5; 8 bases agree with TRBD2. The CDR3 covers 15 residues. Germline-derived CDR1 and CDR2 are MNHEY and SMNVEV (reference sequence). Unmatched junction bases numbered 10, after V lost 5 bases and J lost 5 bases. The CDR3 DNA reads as TGTGCCAGCAGTGCCCGGGGGGGGCGCTGGGAGACCCAGTACTTC. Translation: CASSARGGRWETQYF.

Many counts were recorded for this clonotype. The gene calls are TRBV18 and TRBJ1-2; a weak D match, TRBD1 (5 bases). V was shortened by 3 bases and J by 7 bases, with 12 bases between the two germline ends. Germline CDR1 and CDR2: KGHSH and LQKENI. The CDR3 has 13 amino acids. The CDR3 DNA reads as TGTGCCAGCTCACCGGACATGGGAGGTGGCTACACCTTC. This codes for CASSPDMGGGYTF.

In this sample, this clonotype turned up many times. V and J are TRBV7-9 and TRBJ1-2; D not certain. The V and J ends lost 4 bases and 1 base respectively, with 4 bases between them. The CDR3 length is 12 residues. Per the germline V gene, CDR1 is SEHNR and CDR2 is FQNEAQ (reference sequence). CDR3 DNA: TGTGCCAGCAGCTCGTATAACTATGGCTACACCTTC. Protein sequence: CASSSYNYGYTF.

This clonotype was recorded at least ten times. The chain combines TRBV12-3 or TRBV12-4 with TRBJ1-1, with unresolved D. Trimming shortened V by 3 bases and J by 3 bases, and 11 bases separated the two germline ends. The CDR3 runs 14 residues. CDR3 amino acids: CASSLEGKYTEAFF. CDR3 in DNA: TGTGCCAGCAGTTTGGAAGGGAAATACACTGAAGCTTTCTTT.

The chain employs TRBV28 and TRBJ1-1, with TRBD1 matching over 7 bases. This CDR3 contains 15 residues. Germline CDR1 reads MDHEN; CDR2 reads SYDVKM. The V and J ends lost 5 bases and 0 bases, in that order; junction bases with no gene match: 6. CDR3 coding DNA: TGTGCCAGCAGTATTCTGGGACAGTTGAACACTGAAGCTTTCTTT. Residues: CASSILGQLNTEAFF.

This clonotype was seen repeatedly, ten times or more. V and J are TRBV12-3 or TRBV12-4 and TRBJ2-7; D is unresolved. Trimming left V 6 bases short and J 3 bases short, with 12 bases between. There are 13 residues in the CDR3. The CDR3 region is CASSPRKVYEQYF. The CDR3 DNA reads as TGTGCCAGCAGCCCCCGCAAAGTCTACGAGCAGTACTTC.

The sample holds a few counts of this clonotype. The CDR3 sequence is CASNSPGRHYGYTF. CDR3 DNA: TGTGCCAGCAACTCCCCGGGACGGCACTATGGCTACACCTTC. The chain is built from TRBV9 and TRBJ1-2; D is perhaps TRBD1 (5 bases). The germline V and J ends were trimmed by 6 bases and 3 bases, with 15 bases remaining between them. CDR1 is SGDLS, CDR2 YYNGEE, per germline. The CDR3 contains 14 residues.

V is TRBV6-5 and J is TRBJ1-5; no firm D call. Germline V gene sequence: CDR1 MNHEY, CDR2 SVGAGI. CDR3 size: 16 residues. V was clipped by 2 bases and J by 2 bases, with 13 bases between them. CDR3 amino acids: CASSYLGGEGNQPQHF. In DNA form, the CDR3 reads TGTGCCAGCAGTTACCTTGGCGGGGAGGGCAATCAGCCCCAGCATTTT.

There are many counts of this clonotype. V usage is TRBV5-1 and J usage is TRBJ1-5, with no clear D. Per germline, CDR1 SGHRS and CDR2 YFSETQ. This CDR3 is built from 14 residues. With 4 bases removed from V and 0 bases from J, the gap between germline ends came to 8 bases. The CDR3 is CASSPTPSNQPQHF. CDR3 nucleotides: TGCGCCAGCAGCCCGACTCCTAGCAATCAGCCCCAGCATTTT.

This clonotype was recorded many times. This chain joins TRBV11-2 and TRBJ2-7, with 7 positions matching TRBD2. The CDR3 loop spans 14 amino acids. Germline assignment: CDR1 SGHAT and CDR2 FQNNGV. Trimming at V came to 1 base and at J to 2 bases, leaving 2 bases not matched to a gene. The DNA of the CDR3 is TGTGCCAGCAGCTTAGCAGCGGGGACCTACGAGCAGTACTTC. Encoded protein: CASSLAAGTYEQYF.

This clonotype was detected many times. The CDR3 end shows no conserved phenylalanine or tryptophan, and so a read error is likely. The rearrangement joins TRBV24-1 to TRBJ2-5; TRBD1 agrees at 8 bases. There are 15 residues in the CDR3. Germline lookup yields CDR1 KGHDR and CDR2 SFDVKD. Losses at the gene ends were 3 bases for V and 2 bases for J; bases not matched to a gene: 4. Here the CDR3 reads CATSDTTGAQETQYL. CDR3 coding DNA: TGTGCCACCAGTGATACGACAGGGGCTCAAGAGACCCAGTACCTC.

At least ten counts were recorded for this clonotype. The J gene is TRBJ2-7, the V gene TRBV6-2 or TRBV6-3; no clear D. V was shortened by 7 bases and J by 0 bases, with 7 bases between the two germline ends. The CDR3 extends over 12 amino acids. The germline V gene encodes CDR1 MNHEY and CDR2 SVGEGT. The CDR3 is CASTQNSYEQYF. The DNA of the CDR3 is TGTGCCAGCACCCAGAACTCCTACGAGCAGTACTTC.

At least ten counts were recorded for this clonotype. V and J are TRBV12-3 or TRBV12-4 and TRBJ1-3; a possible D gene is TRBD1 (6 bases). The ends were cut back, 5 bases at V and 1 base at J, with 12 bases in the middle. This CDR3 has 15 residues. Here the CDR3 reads CASSPTGFSGNTIYF. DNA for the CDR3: TGTGCCAGCAGTCCTACAGGGTTTTCTGGAAACACCATATATTTT.

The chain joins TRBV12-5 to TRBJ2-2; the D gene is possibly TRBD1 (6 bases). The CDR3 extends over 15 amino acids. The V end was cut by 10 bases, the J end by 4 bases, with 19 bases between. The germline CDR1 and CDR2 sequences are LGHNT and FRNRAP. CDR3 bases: TGTGCTACCTCCCCACAGGGCGGAATCACCGGGGAGCTGTTTTTT. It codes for CATSPQGGITGELFF. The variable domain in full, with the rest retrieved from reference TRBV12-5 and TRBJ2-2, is DARVTQTPRHKVTEMGQEVTMRCQPILGHNTVFWYRQTMMQGLELLAYFRNRAPLDDSGMPKDRFSAEMPDATLATLKIQPSEPRDSAVYFCATSPQGGITGELFFGEGSRLTVL.

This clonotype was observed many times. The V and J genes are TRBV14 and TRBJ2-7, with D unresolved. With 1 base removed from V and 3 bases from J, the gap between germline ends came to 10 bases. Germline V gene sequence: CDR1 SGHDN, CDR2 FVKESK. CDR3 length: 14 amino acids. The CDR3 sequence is CASSQVALDYEQYF. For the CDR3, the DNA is TGTGCCAGCAGCCAAGTTGCCCTGGACTACGAGCAGTACTTC.

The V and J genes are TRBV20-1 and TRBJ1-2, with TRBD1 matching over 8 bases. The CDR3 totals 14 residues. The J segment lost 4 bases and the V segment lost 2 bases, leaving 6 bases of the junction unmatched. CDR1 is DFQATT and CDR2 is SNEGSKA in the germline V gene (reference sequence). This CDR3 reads CSARRDRGRYGYTF. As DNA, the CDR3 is TGCAGTGCTAGACGAGACAGGGGCCGCTATGGCTACACCTTC.

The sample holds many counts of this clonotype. CDR3 sequence: CASSLLPGTGYGYTF. DNA for the CDR3: TGTGCCAGCAGTTTACTTCCCGGGACGGGATATGGCTACACCTTC. The chain recombines TRBV6-2 or TRBV6-3 with TRBJ1-2; D might be TRBD1 (5 bases). Germline CDR1 is MNHEY and CDR2 is SVGEGT. There are 15 residues in the CDR3. The V and J ends lost 4 bases and 5 bases respectively, with 17 bases between them.

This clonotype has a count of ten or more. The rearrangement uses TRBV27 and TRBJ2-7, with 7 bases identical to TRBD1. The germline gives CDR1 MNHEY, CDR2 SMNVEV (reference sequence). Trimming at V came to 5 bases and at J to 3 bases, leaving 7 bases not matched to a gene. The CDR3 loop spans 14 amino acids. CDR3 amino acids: CASSRPGQLYEQYF. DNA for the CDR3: TGTGCCAGCAGTAGGCCGGGACAGCTCTACGAGCAGTACTTC.

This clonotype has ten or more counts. The CDR3 is CSAGAEQGGQPQHF. The CDR3 DNA reads TGCAGTGCTGGAGCGGAGCAGGGGGGTCAGCCCCAGCATTTT. This rearrangement joins TRBV20-1 to TRBJ1-5; 7 bases are shared with TRBD1. Germline V lookup: CDR1 DFQATT, CDR2 SNEGSKA (reference sequence). Trimming at V came to 5 bases and at J to 6 bases, leaving 10 bases not matched to a gene. This CDR3 has 14 residues.

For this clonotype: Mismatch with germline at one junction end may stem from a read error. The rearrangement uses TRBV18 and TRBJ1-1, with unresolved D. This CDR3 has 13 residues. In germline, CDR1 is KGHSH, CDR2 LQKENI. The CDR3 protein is CASSQGLNTEASF. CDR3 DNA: TGTGCCAGCTCACAGGGTTTGAACACTGAAGCTTCCTTT.